Listed below are T cell receptor beta chains from one sample, sequenced in a study of T cells in Graves' hyperthyroidism and ophthalmopathy. TCRdb reprocessed the multiplex PCR reads with MiXCR, giving one entry per CDR3 protein. The data contain fewer than 550,000 distinct CDR3 sequences, around a quarter of them seen just once; the ten biggest clones take up approximately 10%. The material sequenced was blood. The source is a woman aged 25 to 45 with Graves' ophthalmopathy. The CDR3 runs from the conserved cysteine through the conserved F or W. The D gene is left open where the match is weak. Size values are once, few and many counts, or a class for expanded clones, and some rows have none.

>-|TRBV6-5|TRBJ1-1|many|15
TGTGCCAGCAGTTACCTGGTCTCCCCGAACACTGAAGCTTTCTTT
CASSYLVSPNTEAFF
>TRBD2|TRBV12-3/TRBV12-4|TRBJ2-7|-|13
TGTGCCAGCAGTCCCTTTAGCGGGGACGAGCAGTACTTC
CASSPFSGDEQYF
>-|TRBV27|TRBJ1-1|many|12
TGTGCCAGCAGGGGACTAGATACCCGAGCTTTCTTT
CASRGLDTRAFF
>TRBD2|TRBV11-2|TRBJ2-7|many|16
TGTGCCAGCAGCTTAGATCTGCTAGCGGGGGGCTACGAGCAGTACTTC
CASSLDLLAGGYEQYF
>-|TRBV27|TRBJ1-1|many|11
TGTGCCAGCACCGGAAGATACGAAGCTTTCTTT
CASTGRYEAFF
>-|TRBV11-3|TRBJ2-7|-|13
TGTGCCAGCAGCTCCCGTTTCTCGAGCGAGCAGTACTTC
CASSSRFSSEQYF
>-|TRBV6-2/TRBV6-3|TRBJ2-2|many|14
TGTGCCAGCAGTTACGGGTGGGACACCGGGGAGCTGTTTTTT
CASSYGWDTGELFF
>-|TRBV6-2/TRBV6-3|TRBJ2-5|-|15
TGTGCCAGCAGTTACAGGGCAGAACCCGCGGAGACCCAGTACTTC
CASSYRAEPAETQYF
>TRBD1|TRBV24-1|TRBJ1-5|many|16
TGTGCCACCAGTGATTTGGGACAGGGGATCGTGGAGCCCCAGCATTTT
CATSDLGQGIVEPQHF
>-|TRBV10-3|TRBJ1-2|many|13
TGTGCCATCACGGCCGCAGCTAACTATGGCTACACCTTC
CAITAAANYGYTF
>TRBD1|TRBV15|TRBJ1-1|many|17
TGTGCCACCAGCATACAACCCCTGGACAGGAAGAACACTGAAGCTTTCTTT
CATSIQPLDRKNTEAFF
>TRBD1|TRBV6-1|TRBJ1-2|few|13
TGTGCCAGCACCCAGGGGGGCAACTATGGCTACACCTTC
CASTQGGNYGYTF
>TRBD1|TRBV10-1|TRBJ2-7|few|15
TGCGCCAGCAGTGAGTCCTGGACAGGGGGCTCCGAGCAGTACTTC
CASSESWTGGSEQYF